The rows below give T cell receptor beta chains drawn from one sample of a study of cytomegalovirus exposure and HLA in healthy donors. The protocol was immunoSEQ multiplex PCR, while the TCRdb copy is restricted to in-frame clones and leaves out a portion. The repertoire includes a few hundred thousand clones, 70% to 85% of them detected once, and under 0.25% sits in the top ten. Specimen: PBMCs. These receptors were taken from a girl aged 2-10 years in good health and CMV-seronegative. Each CDR3 is given with its conserved first and last residue. A D gene is named only where the DNA matches it firmly. The size field is filled for only some rows; it gives once, few, many or a size class.

j_call	clone_size	d_call	v_call	cdr3_aa	cdr3_nt
TRBJ2-7	.	TRBD1	TRBV4-1	CASSHGTGPPYEQYF	TGCGCCAGCAGCCATGGGACAGGGCCACCGTACGAGCAGTACTTC
TRBJ2-3	once	TRBD2	TRBV30	CAWSRAGVTDTQYF	TGTGCCTGGAGTAGAGCGGGAGTAACAGATACGCAGTATTTT
TRBJ1-1	.	.	TRBV7-2	CASNGGGTEAFF	TGTGCCAGCAACGGGGGGGGCACTGAAGCTTTCTTT
TRBJ2-2	.	TRBD1	TRBV4-2	CASSQGTGTGELFF	TGTGCCAGCAGCCAAGGGACAGGCACCGGGGAGCTGTTTTTT
TRBJ2-1	once	TRBD1	TRBV6-1	CASSEILGQGLDEQFF	TGTGCCAGCAGTGAAATTTTGGGACAGGGACTCGATGAGCAGTTCTTC
TRBJ2-1	once	TRBD2	TRBV5-1	CASSLVGLAGGPYHNEQFF	TGCGCCAGCAGCTTAGTGGGGCTAGCGGGAGGGCCTTACCACAATGAGCAGTTCTTC
TRBJ1-2	.	TRBD1	TRBV27	CASSETRTGGNYGYTF	TGTGCCAGCTCCGAGACCCGGACAGGGGGTAACTATGGCTACACCTTC
TRBJ1-1	few	TRBD1	TRBV18	CASSKGTGQNTEAFF	TGTGCCAGCTCAAAAGGGACAGGCCAGAACACTGAAGCTTTCTTT
TRBJ2-7	.	.	TRBV27	CASSSTLGYEQYF	TGTGCCAGCAGTTCGACTTTGGGTTACGAGCAGTACTTC
TRBJ1-1	.	.	TRBV6-5	CASSYGGTLEAFF	TGTGCCAGCAGTTACGGGGGGACGCTCGAAGCTTTCTTT
TRBJ1-1	.	.	TRBV19	CASSMSGDTEAFF	TGTGCCAGTAGTATGTCAGGGGACACTGAAGCTTTCTTT
TRBJ1-2	.	.	TRBV6-5	CATKRGLGYTF	TGTGCCACAAAGCGGGGGCTGGGCTACACCTTC
TRBJ2-1	.	TRBD2	TRBV6-6	CASSYFRGGGNEQFF	TGTGCCAGCAGTTACTTTCGCGGGGGGGGGAATGAGCAGTTCTTC
TRBJ2-5	.	TRBD1	TRBV4-1	CASRLGQGVETQYF	TGCGCCAGCAGGCTCGGACAGGGTGTGGAGACCCAGTACTTC
TRBJ2-1	.	TRBD1	TRBV2	CASSTGQSQFF	TGTGCCAGCAGTACGGGACAGTCCCAGTTCTTC